This TCR beta chain was observed in a study of cytomegalovirus exposure and HLA in healthy donors (dated 2017 in TCRdb). Study-level background: According to an earlier analysis of a few hundred of the donors, 150 million to 200 million T cells yielded some 110 million unique TCR beta sequences and around 300 Gb of sequence data. An early release that covered some 640 HLA-typed donors contained approximately 300 gigabases of sequencing data and around 80 million unique TCR sequences. Among the roughly 390 genotyped donors, around 79% belonged to the genetic ancestry cluster associated with self-reported Caucasian donors. The study was designed to test whether signatures of past pathogen exposure could be identified by cataloging public T cell receptors. The study profiled the T cell repertoires of hundreds of subjects by immunosequencing and related them to cytomegalovirus serostatus. A separate validation cohort of roughly 120 different subjects was used in addition to the roughly 700-subject first cohort. The study combined high-throughput TCR immunosequencing, statistical association of individual TCRs with disease status, and machine learning to predict cytomegalovirus infection status. To study patterns of TCR occurrence, a later analysis re-analyzed previously published TCR beta repertoires from more than 550 donors and added high-resolution HLA genotyping. Rather than using new phenotypic data, the later analysis identified candidate immune exposures from TCR beta sequences and from how often those sequences occurred across donors. An earlier analysis of around 580 of the donors used high-throughput TCR beta sequencing to judge whether each TCR beta V gene segment behaved as functional or pseudogenic. Donor age, sex, ethnicity and CMV serostatus were compiled alongside the repertoire data. A later genetic analysis used genome-wide SNP genotypes for about three fifths of the 666 donors, treating that subset as a discovery cohort. Every repertoire in the discovery cohort had been generated on one and the same sequencing platform. Class I and class II HLA loci were covered by the typing at four-digit resolution. Typing coverage varied by locus: 629-630 donors for A, B, C, DRB1 and DQB1; roughly 560 for DQA1; nearly 610 for DPA1; around 490 for DPB1. A handful of DR-DQ haplotypes were handled as single units for association and clustering because linkage in the cohort was strong. On average, around 230,000 unique TCR beta nucleotide sequences were sequenced per donor among about 400 genotyped donors of the cohort, with about 17% of those sequences being non-productive. Broader findings and caveats from the paper: At a false discovery rate of 0.05, a later analysis linked around 17,000 TCR beta sequences to specific HLA alleles. When HLA alleles, especially DR and DQ, strongly co-occurred, attributing TCR associations to individual alleles was difficult. A further reported finding was that TCR beta sequences accurately predicted the HLA-A and HLA-B alleles for most subjects in the first cohort. Most CMV-associated TCR beta chains appeared to be HLA-restricted in a later analysis, and the HLA associations seemed to be driven largely by CMV exposure. The cohort was sequenced for TCR beta chains only, and without alpha or paired-chain data the features that could be detected were limited. Roughly uniform sequencing depth across donors was assumed in presence/absence analyses, although this assumption may not hold. In a later analysis, several top co-occurrence clusters were reported to appear linked to parvovirus B19, influenza, CMV and Epstein-Barr virus. V-gene and J-gene trimming of TCR beta chains was associated with a missense DCLRE1C variant in a later genetic analysis, and the association was replicated in an independent cohort. A total of fewer than 200 TCR beta chains were listed by the study as associated with cytomegalovirus. A group of highly shared sequence variants was considered likely to be a technical artifact of the sequencing pipeline. According to a later genetic analysis, donors in an Asian-associated ancestry cluster had fewer N-insertions in productive TCRs than the approximately 670-donor mean. In a later analysis, HLA-associated TCR beta chains were found to be more clonally expanded and to have lower generation probabilities than equally common non-associated chains. Because counts were too low, seventeen rarely observed V segments, including chromosome 9 orphons, were excluded from the earlier analysis of fewer than 650 of the donors. HLA typing was unavailable for some donors at each locus, so association tests used only the typed subset. Linkage disequilibrium might explain the correlated functional status among segregating V segments, but an unknown experimental factor could not be excluded. Broadly in line with IMGT annotations, most TCR beta V segments showed up in productive rearrangements about 90% or about 30% of the time in an earlier analysis of some 590 of the donors. Most TCR sequences were seen in very few donors, while some public TCRs were found in many individuals. According to a later analysis, TCR association rates differed among HLA loci, with DRB1 alleles showing the most associated TCRs and HLA-C alleles showing the fewest. In both the original and validation cohorts, the classifier was reported to diagnose cytomegalovirus status with high specificity and sensitivity. It was suggested by the authors that the approach could potentially be generalized to other disease states and immunological phenotypes. A few of the identified cytomegalovirus-associated TCR beta chains were confirmed in vitro to be specific for cytomegalovirus antigens. The only immune exposure information available for the cohort was CMV serostatus.

As concerns this clone: Its antigen is not yet known. Qualities for individual bases were not recorded, and no much larger clone is one base off.

The library was produced with the immunoSEQ multiplex PCR assay. A mixture of 60 forward primers for TCR Vbeta segments and 13 reverse primers for TCR Jbeta segments was used in the multiplex PCR. A multiplex PCR assay on genomic DNA amplified the CDR3 region of rearranged TCR beta genes. On the Illumina HiSeq System, the amplified TCR beta libraries were sequenced as 87-base-pair reads. For the original study's pipeline: A later analysis counted about 80 million unique TCR beta chains across the 640 or so repertoires, and some 11 million of these chains were shared by at least two donors. Raw reads were error-corrected and collapsed into unique sequences with a nearest-neighbor algorithm that merged closely related sequences to remove PCR and sequencing errors. V, D and J gene segments were assigned by aligning CDR3 sequences to IMGT reference sequences. For a sequence to be retained, a match of at least six nucleotides to both a V gene segment and a J gene segment was required. A rearrangement was called productive if the CDR3 had no stop codons and remained in frame with V and J, and every other rearrangement was called non-productive. CDR3 was defined according to IMGT convention as the region running from the second conserved V-encoded cysteine to the conserved J-encoded phenylalanine. In an earlier analysis of approximately 590 of the donors, sequences lacking an unambiguous match to a single V gene segment were excluded. An earlier analysis of fewer than 650 of the donors classified V segments as functional when productive rearrangements were above 56.7% and as segregating when the standard deviation between donors was above 5%. A statistical classification framework was built to diagnose cytomegalovirus status from the catalog of TCR beta chain sequences. In a later analysis, TCR nucleotide sequences were compared against IMGT/GENE-DB human TR gene sequences so that V and J genes could be assigned. Using the TCRdist pipeline, a later analysis assigned CDR3 sequences along with most-parsimonious VDJ recombination scenarios. In a later analysis, each TCR beta chain was defined by its CDR3 amino acid sequence together with its V-gene family, and reads without a unique V-gene family were excluded. As a way to deal with suspected cross-contamination and a sequencing artifact, a later analysis dropped roughly 600 nucleotide sequences that were highly shared and had low generation probability. In a later analysis, a clonal expansion index for each public chain was calculated from normalized within-repertoire ranks of inferred template counts. A later analysis computed generation probabilities with a VDJ recombination model fitted to out-of-frame rearrangements, and checked the results against IGoR. Hypergeometric tests were used in a later analysis to score TCR-TCR, TCR-HLA and TCR-CMV co-occurrence, with a repertoire-size bias correction applied to the TCR pairs. False discovery rates were estimated in a later analysis by permuting HLA or CMV assignments 20 times. In a later analysis, co-occurring TCRs were grouped with DBSCAN, and TCRdist sequence similarity was added when clustering was performed within HLA-allele-positive subsets. Co-occurrence clustering excluded repertoires with fewer than 30,000 or more than 120,000 public chains, plus five with anomalous nucleotide sharing. TCRdb took over this immuneACCESS table, retaining in-frame rearrangements with V and J assigned. Such tables are incomplete; in checked studies, under half of the missing clones stem from an unresolved V gene, and the remainder is unexplained. V and J calls and clone size are given by that table; D and trimming were obtained from the DNA. Across this sample there are 100,000 to 150,000 clones, with 82% seen only once. Roughly 1.2% of the sample comes from the top ten.

The cohort comprised more than 550 healthy bone marrow donors. Cohort members were all nominally healthy when sampled, although unrecorded immune exposures were likely present. The donor was CMV seronegative and belonged to the group of around 350 seronegative cohort members. A peripheral blood sample was collected from each donor, and TCR beta sequencing was performed on peripheral blood mononuclear cells. The Qiagen DNeasy Blood Extraction Kit was used to extract genomic DNA from the blood cell samples. What was sequenced was PBMCs. This receptor was identified in a boy younger than 18 in good health and CMV-seronegative.

The DNA sequence is as follows: TGTGCCAGCAGTTCCCGGACATCCGGTGGCTACACCTTC. Translated, this is CASSSRTSGGYTF. This chain is built from TRBV2 and TRBJ1-2; TRBD1 might be the D gene, on 5 matching bases. CDR1 SNHLY and CDR2 FYNNEI were looked up in the germline V gene. V is shortened by 5 bases, J by 7 bases, and the region joining them spans 14 bases. The CDR3 sequence holds 13 residues, the cysteine and phenylalanine included. Left in the record is the CDR3 DNA by itself, 39 bases read in frame from the first base.